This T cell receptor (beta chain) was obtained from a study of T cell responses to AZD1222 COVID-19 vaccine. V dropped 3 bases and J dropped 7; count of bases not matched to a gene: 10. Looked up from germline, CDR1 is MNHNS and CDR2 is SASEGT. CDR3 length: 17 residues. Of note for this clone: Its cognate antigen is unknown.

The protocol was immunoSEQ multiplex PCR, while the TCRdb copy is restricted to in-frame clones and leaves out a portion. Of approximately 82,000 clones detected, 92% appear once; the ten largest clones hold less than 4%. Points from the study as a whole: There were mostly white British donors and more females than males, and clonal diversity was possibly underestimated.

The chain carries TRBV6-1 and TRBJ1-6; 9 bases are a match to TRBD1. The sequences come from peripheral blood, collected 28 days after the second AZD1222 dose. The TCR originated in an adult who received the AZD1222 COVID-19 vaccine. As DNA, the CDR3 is TGTGCCAGCAGTGATCCTCCCGGGACAGGGCTGAATTCACCCCTCCACTTT. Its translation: CASSDPPGTGLNSPLHF.